This record looks at one T cell receptor (beta chain) sequence and its context. The antigen remains unidentified. This sample was taken from a study of a mutant IDH1 vaccine in newly diagnosed glioma. Study as a whole: The vaccination schedule gave patients eight doses in weeks 1, 3, 5, 7, 11, 15, 19 and 23. Patients got their first vaccination 4-6 weeks after radiotherapy alone, or with temozolomide cycles. Treated patients had a mean age of about 44 years and an approximately 62% male, roughly 40% female split. The earlier regimen, radiotherapy, temozolomide, or both, was most often both.

This sample's time point: week 11, during vaccination. Topical imiquimod was applied with each vaccine dose, which held 300 ug of mutant IDH1 20-mer peptide. TCRdb's table, derived via immunoSEQ multiplex PCR, lists solely in-frame clones and lacks some. Of about 62,000 clones listed, around nine tenths were seen once; the top ten hold approximately 2%. After removal of 5 bases from V and 3 bases from J, the junction contained 7 bases not matched to a gene. Germline V gene sequence: CDR1 SGHAT, CDR2 FQNNGV. The CDR3 totals 15 residues. This TCR was sampled from a middle-aged man with glioma. The rearrangement joins TRBV11-2 to TRBJ2-7; the match to TRBD1 covers 10 bases. The sample here was PBMCs, taken from a glioma patient whose treatment included an IDH1 peptide vaccine. CDR3 residues: CASSRTGGLGYEQYF. CDR3 nucleotides: TGTGCCAGCAGCCGGACAGGGGGATTGGGCTACGAGCAGTACTTC.